This TCR beta chain was sequenced during a study of glioma-infiltrating T cells. The CDR3 runs 14 residues. Germline assignment: CDR1 SGHRS and CDR2 YFSETQ. The study's findings and limits: Non-neoplastic patients had below-expected tissue-blood divergence, while all gliomas exceeded expectation. Very few CDR3 sequences were shared between tissue and blood.

Using RNA template, CDR3s of TCR alpha and beta were amplified with iRepertoire arm-PCR. Tissue mRNA or PBMC total RNA, roughly 90-450 ng, went into one-step reverse transcription and amplification. TCRdb reanalysed the multiplex PCR reads using MiXCR and keeps one entry per CDR3 protein. The sample has under 200,000 distinct CDR3 sequences; around 40% are singletons. Points on this clonotype: Antigen specificity is unknown. An end of the junction differs from the germline gene, which may be a read error.

Input material: glioma tissue, nonneoplastic brain tissue, or PBMCs (not recorded which). The clonotype comes from a human donor with low-grade glioma or glioblastoma, undergoing nonglioma brain surgery, or in good health (not recorded which). This chain uses TRBV5-1 with TRBJ2-3, with TRBD2 as a possible D gene (6 bases). The CDR3 nucleotides read TGCTCCAGCAGACGGGAGCTTAGCACAGATACGCAGTATTTT. This gives the protein CSSRRELSTDTQYF.